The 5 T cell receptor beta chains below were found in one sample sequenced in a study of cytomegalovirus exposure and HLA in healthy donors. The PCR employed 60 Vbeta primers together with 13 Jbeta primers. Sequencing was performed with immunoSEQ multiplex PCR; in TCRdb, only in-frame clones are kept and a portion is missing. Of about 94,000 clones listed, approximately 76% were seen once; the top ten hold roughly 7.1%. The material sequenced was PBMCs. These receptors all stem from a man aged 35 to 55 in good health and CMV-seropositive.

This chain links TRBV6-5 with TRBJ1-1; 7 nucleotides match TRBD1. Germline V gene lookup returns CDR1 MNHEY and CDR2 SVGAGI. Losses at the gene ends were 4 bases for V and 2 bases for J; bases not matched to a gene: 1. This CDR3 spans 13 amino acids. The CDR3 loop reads CASSWDSNTEAFF. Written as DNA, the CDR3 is TGTGCCAGCAGTTGGGACAGTAACACTGAAGCTTTCTTT.

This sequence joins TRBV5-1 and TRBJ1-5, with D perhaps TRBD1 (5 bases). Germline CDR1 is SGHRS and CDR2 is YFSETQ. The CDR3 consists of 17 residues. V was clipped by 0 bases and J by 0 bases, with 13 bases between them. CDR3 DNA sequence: TGCGCCAGCAGCTTGGGGCCCGTAGGGGCTAGCAATCAGCCCCAGCATTTT. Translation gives CASSLGPVGASNQPQHF.

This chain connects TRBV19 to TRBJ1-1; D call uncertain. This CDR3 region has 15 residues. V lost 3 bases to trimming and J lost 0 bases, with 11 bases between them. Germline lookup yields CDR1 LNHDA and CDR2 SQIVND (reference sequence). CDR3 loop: CASSIVQALNTEAFF. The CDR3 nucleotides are TGTGCCAGTAGTATCGTCCAGGCCCTGAACACTGAAGCTTTCTTT.

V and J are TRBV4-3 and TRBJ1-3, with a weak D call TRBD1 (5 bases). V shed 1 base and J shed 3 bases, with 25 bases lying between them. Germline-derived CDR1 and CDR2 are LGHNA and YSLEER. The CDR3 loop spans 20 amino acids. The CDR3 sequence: CASSQATGLRAGTHGNTIYF. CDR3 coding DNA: TGCGCCAGCAGCCAAGCCACGGGCCTCAGGGCCGGGACTCATGGAAACACCATATATTTT.

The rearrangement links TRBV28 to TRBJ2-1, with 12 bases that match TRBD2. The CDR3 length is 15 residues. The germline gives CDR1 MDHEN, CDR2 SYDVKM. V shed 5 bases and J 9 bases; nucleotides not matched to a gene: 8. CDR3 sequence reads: CASSPRLAGVGEQFF. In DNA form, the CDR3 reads TGTGCCAGCAGTCCTCGACTAGCGGGAGTTGGTGAGCAGTTCTTC.